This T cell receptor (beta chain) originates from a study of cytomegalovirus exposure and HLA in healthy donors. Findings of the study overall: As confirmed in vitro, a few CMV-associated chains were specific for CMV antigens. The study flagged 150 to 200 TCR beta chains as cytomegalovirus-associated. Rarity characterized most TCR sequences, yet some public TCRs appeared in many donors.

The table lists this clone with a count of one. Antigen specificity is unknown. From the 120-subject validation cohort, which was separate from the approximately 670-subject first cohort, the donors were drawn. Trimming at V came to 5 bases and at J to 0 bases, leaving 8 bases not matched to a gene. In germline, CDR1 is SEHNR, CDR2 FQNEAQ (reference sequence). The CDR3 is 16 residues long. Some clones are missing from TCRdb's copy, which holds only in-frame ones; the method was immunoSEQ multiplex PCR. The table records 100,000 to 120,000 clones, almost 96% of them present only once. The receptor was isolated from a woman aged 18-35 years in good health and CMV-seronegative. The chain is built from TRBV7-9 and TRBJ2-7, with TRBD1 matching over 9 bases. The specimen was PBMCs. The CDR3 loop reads CASSAYRGLTSYEQYF. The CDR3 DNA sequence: TGTGCCAGCAGCGCTTACAGGGGGCTCACCTCCTACGAGCAGTACTTC.